The 15 T cell receptor beta chains below come from one sample, sequenced in a study of shared clonotypes between healthy human individuals. The data were produced by immunoSEQ multiplex PCR, yet TCRdb's version contains in-frame clones alone and is incomplete. The data hold 900,000 to 1,200,000 clones, with approximately 80% observed a single time. Sequenced sample: memory CD4+ T cells from PBMCs. Specified subset: CD45RA-negative fraction. Receptors originate from a man between 18 and 35 years old in good health. Some clones in this sample may be carry-over from other donors' samples.

V is TRBV15 and J is TRBJ2-4; 11 nucleotides line up with TRBD2. The CDR3 has 14 residues. The trim removed 3 bases at V and 9 bases at J, leaving 4 bases unmatched. The V gene's germline CDR1 is LNHNV and CDR2 YYDKDF (reference sequence). CDR3 nucleotides: TGTGCCACCAGCAGCACTAGCGGGAGCCTCATTCAGTACTTC. Protein sequence: CATSSTSGSLIQYF. Drawing the rest from reference TRBV15 and TRBJ2-4, the complete variable domain is DAMVIQNPRYQVTQFGKPVTLSCSQTLNHNVMYWYQQKSSQAPKLLFHYYDKDFNNEADTPDNFQSRRPNTSFCFLDIRSPGLGDTAMYLCATSSTSGSLIQYFGAGTRLSVL.

The CDR3 protein is CATAAGRDIYEQYF. The CDR3 DNA reads TGTGCCACCGCGGCGGGTAGGGATATCTACGAGCAGTACTTC. The chain links TRBV5-4 to TRBJ2-7; TRBD2 is a possible D gene (5 bases). Germline CDR1 SGHNT, CDR2 YYREEE (reference sequence). The length of the CDR3 is 14 residues. Between the trimmed V and J ends, which lost 9 bases and 3 bases, there was a span of 19 bases.

The CDR3 sequence is CASSRLGGTDTQYF. CDR3 bases: TGTGCCAGCAGCAGGTTGGGGGGCACAGATACGCAGTATTTT. The V gene is TRBV6-5, the J gene TRBJ2-3; the D gene could be TRBD1 or TRBD2 (5 bases each). There are 14 residues in the CDR3. Trimming cost V 6 bases and J 1 base, with 11 bases left between them. Germline V gene data show CDR1 as MNHEY and CDR2 as SVGAGI.

As for this clone: A single base is all that separates this from a far larger clone, so a read error is likely. The CDR3 does not end in the conserved phenylalanine or tryptophan, so this is likely a read error. V usage is TRBV5-1 and J usage is TRBJ2-7, with a weak D call TRBD2 (5 bases). From germline, CDR1 is SGHRS and CDR2 YFSETQ. This CDR3 spans 13 amino acids. The germline V and J ends were trimmed by 2 bases and 2 bases, with 8 bases remaining between them. CDR3 nucleotide sequence: TGCGCCAGCAGCTTCGATAGCGCCTACGAGCAGTACCTC. This codes for CASSFDSAYEQYL.

In regard to this clone: A read error is the likely source, as a far larger clone sits one nucleotide away. Other nucleotide sequences from this sample produce the same CDR3. The V call is TRBV11-1, the J call TRBJ2-3, with D uncertain. The CDR3 is made up of 11 amino acids. Trimming pared 1 base from V and 6 bases from J, leaving 2 bases between. Germline V gene sequence: CDR1 SGHAT, CDR2 FQDESV (reference sequence). The CDR3 protein is CASSLEDTQYF. The CDR3 coding sequence is TGTGCCAGCAGCTTAGAGGATACGCAGTATTTT.

This chain joins TRBV6-5 and TRBJ2-7; D is possibly TRBD2 (6 bases). Germline lookup yields CDR1 MNHEY and CDR2 SVGAGI. The CDR3 has 14 residues. V lost 7 bases and J lost 2, with 15 bases in between. The CDR3 reads CASIPLGGAYEQYF. Here the CDR3 DNA reads TGTGCCAGCATCCCACTGGGCGGGGCCTACGAGCAGTACTTC.

This clone was counted a few times. V gene TRBV9 combines with J gene TRBJ1-4; D is ambiguous. This CDR3 has 16 amino acids. CDR1 is SGDLS, CDR2 YYNGEE, per germline. Between the trimmed V and J ends, which lost 3 bases and 2 bases, there was a span of 14 bases. CDR3 bases: TGTGCCAGCAGCGCCCAGGAGGGTACGACTAATGAAAAACTGTTTTTT. It is translated as CASSAQEGTTNEKLFF.

The chain carries TRBV7-3 and TRBJ2-1; 9 positions match TRBD2. The J segment lost 2 bases and the V segment lost 2 bases, leaving 1 base of the junction unmatched. CDR3 length equals 15 residues. From germline, CDR1 is SGHTA and CDR2 FQGTGA. The CDR3 DNA reads TGTGCCAGCAGCTTAGGGACTAGCCCCTACAATGAGCAGTTCTTC. Translated, it gives CASSLGTSPYNEQFF.

The CDR3 bases are TGCGCCAGCAGCTTCTCTGCCGGGGCGTCCTACGAGCAGTACTTC. This translates into CASSFSAGASYEQYF. The V and J genes are TRBV5-1 and TRBJ2-7, with D tentatively TRBD1 or TRBD2 (5 bases each). The CDR3 covers 15 residues. The ends were cut back, 2 bases at V and 1 base at J, with 13 bases in the middle. CDR1 is SGHRS and CDR2 is YFSETQ in the germline V gene.

The rearrangement joins TRBV6-5 to TRBJ2-1; possibly TRBD2 for D (5 bases). Germline V gives CDR1 MNHEY, CDR2 SVGAGI. The CDR3 contains 13 residues. Between the trimmed V and J ends, which lost 7 bases and 6 bases, there was a span of 13 bases. In DNA, the CDR3 is TGTGCCAGCATTAAAGGAGGAGGCAATGAGCAGTTCTTC. Amino acids: CASIKGGGNEQFF.

The chain uses TRBV28 and TRBJ1-1, with 8 positions matching TRBD1. The germline gives CDR1 MDHEN, CDR2 SYDVKM. The CDR3 consists of 14 residues. Germline trimming cut 5 bases from V and 1 base from J; bases unmatched to any gene: 3. The CDR3 protein is CASSPGGPNTEAFF. Here the CDR3 DNA reads TGTGCCAGCAGTCCAGGGGGCCCGAACACTGAAGCTTTCTTT.

V gene TRBV27 combines with J gene TRBJ2-3, with TRBD2 matching over 12 bases. Losses at the gene ends were 7 bases for V and 7 bases for J; bases not matched to a gene: 6. The CDR3 is 14 residues long. Germline V gene data show CDR1 as MNHEY and CDR2 as SMNVEV (reference sequence). The CDR3 nucleotides are TGTGCCAGCACTCTAGCGGGAGGGCATAATACGCAGTATTTT. Protein: CASTLAGGHNTQYF.

This clone appeared once. The chain recombines TRBV28 with TRBJ1-1; D gene ambiguous. The CDR3 runs 15 residues. Germline V gene data show CDR1 as MDHEN and CDR2 as SYDVKM. Trimming removed 3 bases from V and 1 base from J, with 12 bases in between. The CDR3 here is CASSFLGRGNTEAFF. CDR3 in DNA: TGTGCCAGCAGTTTTCTAGGGAGAGGGAACACTGAAGCTTTCTTT.

A word on this clone: Sequence at one end of the junction differs from germline and may be a read error. This sequence joins TRBV6-5 and TRBJ2-3; 11 nucleotides agree with TRBD2. Germline V gene sequence: CDR1 MNHEY, CDR2 SVGAGI. The length of the CDR3 is 13 residues. CDR3 protein: CASSYQATSGVEW. The CDR3 DNA follows: TGTGCCAGCAGCTACCAGGCGACTAGCGGGGTTGAGTGG.

The rearrangement links TRBV13 to TRBJ1-3; D call uncertain. The V gene's germline CDR1 is PRHDT and CDR2 FYEKMQ (reference sequence). The V end was cut by 6 bases, the J end by 3 bases, with 9 bases between. The CDR3 spans 13 residues. The CDR3, as DNA: TGTGCCAGCAGATTCAGAGGTGGAAACACCATATATTTT. It translates to CASRFRGGNTIYF.